Presented here are 25 T cell receptor beta chains from one specimen sequenced in a study of CD4 and CD8 cells across lung adenocarcinoma regions. TCRdb re-called the PCR reads through MiXCR, storing one row per CDR3 protein. This sample has about 10,000 distinct CDR3 sequences; approximately 46% occur once, and the top ten carry 33%. The sequenced sample consisted of CD8+ T cells from the margin of a lung tumor. These receptors all come from a male donor with lung adenocarcinoma. The CD4 and CD8 labels of this study may be unreliable.

This clonotype was picked up a small number of times. The chain uses TRBV25-1 and TRBJ1-2; the match to TRBD1 covers 7 bases. The CDR3 sequence is 16 residues long. Germline V CDR1 and CDR2: MGHDK, SYGVNS. After removal of 7 bases from V and 4 bases from J, the junction contained 15 bases not matched to a gene. CDR3 DNA: TGTGCCAGCAAGGGAGGGGGCGTGGGTAAAAGCTATGGCTACACCTTC. This gives the protein CASKGGGVGKSYGYTF.

This clonotype has only a few counts. The V and J genes are TRBV6-1 and TRBJ2-7, with D perhaps assigned TRBD1 or TRBD2 (5 bases each). The V end was cut by 7 bases, the J end by 7 bases, with 20 bases between. Germline CDR1 MNHNS, CDR2 SASEGT. The CDR3 is made up of 14 amino acids. The DNA of the CDR3 is TGTGCCAGCACCCGACTGGGGCTCGGGGTGGAGCAGTACTTC. It is translated as CASTRLGLGVEQYF.

At least ten counts were recorded for this clonotype. V usage is TRBV11-2 and J usage is TRBJ2-1; TRBD1 aligns across 9 bases. Trimming removed 10 bases from V and 9 bases from J; junction bases left unmatched: 13. Germline V gene data show CDR1 as SGHAT and CDR2 as FQNNGV. The CDR3 loop spans 14 amino acids. CDR3 bases: TGTGCCAACTCCCGGGACAGGGAATCGCCTGAGCAGTTCTTC. Translating it yields CANSRDRESPEQFF. The complete variable domain, with remaining parts taken from reference TRBV11-2 and TRBJ2-1, reads EAGVAQSPRYKIIEKRQSVAFWCNPISGHATLYWYQQILGQGPKLLIQFQNNGVVDDSQLPKDRFSAERLKGVDSTLKIQPAKLEDSAVYLCANSRDRESPEQFFGPGTRLTVL.

There are many counts of this clonotype. The chain is built from TRBV6-1 and TRBJ2-1; 10 nucleotides agree with TRBD2. The J call could be wrong; TRBJ2-5 is a better fit for the DNA end. Germline V CDR1 and CDR2: MNHNS, SASEGT. CDR3 length equals 15 residues. This CDR3 is CASSKPGLAIGTQYF. Here the CDR3 DNA reads TGTGCCAGCAGTAAACCGGGACTAGCGATTGGGACCCAGTACTTC.

The rearrangement uses TRBV6-1 and TRBJ2-1; D not certain. The DNA end lines up better with TRBJ2-7; the J call may be wrong. The CDR3 spans 14 residues. Looked up from germline, CDR1 is MNHNS and CDR2 is SASEGT. CDR3 sequence (DNA): TGTGCCAGCAGCGCCACCAATACGATCTACGAGCAGTACTTC. Protein sequence: CASSATNTIYEQYF.

J is TRBJ2-3 and V is TRBV11-3; 7 nucleotides match TRBD2. The J call may be mistaken, given a closer DNA end match to TRBJ2-1. The length of the CDR3 is 15 residues. Germline V CDR1 and CDR2: SGHNT, YENEEA. CDR3: CATARSGTTTNEQFF. In DNA form, the CDR3 reads TGTGCCACCGCCCGATCGGGGACTACCACCAATGAGCAGTTCTTC.

The rearrangement uses TRBV30 and TRBJ2-1, with a weak D call TRBD2 (6 bases). CDR1 and CDR2 (germline): GTSNPN, SVGIG (reference sequence). This CDR3 region has 14 residues. V lost 8 bases to trimming and J lost 9 bases, with 23 bases between them. CDR3 in amino acids: CAIQRRGARGEQFF. The DNA of the CDR3 is TGTGCCATCCAGAGGCGGGGCGCCCGGGGTGAGCAGTTCTTC.

This clonotype occurred once. The chain recombines TRBV10-2 with TRBJ2-1, with a possible D match to TRBD1 (7 bases). V gave up 0 bases and J gave up 7 bases, with 22 bases separating them. The germline V gene encodes CDR1 WSHSY and CDR2 SAAADI. The CDR3 length is 18 residues. The CDR3 loop is CASSESDLTGRWVNEQFF. CDR3 nucleotides: TGCGCCAGCAGTGAGTCGGATTTGACAGGGAGGTGGGTAAATGAGCAGTTCTTC.

In its sample, this clonotype is medium-sized. The chain joins TRBV6-1 to TRBJ1-1; D ambiguous. The V end lost 4 bases, the J end lost 2 bases, and 11 bases lay between the germline ends. Germline loops: CDR1 MNHNS, CDR2 SASEGT. The CDR3 is 14 amino acids. The CDR3 DNA reads as TGTGCCAGCAGTGTCGTAGGGATTAACACTGAAGCTTTCTTT. It yields the protein CASSVVGINTEAFF.

This clonotype was seen a few times. The chain employs TRBV10-1 and TRBJ2-1; TRBD2 agrees at 11 bases. Germline V gene data show CDR1 as WNHNN and CDR2 as SYGVQD (reference sequence). CDR3 size: 15 residues. J lost 2 bases, V lost 5 bases, and 2 bases had no gene match. This CDR3 reads CASSRTSGPYNEQFF. DNA of the CDR3: TGCGCCAGCAGTAGGACTAGCGGGCCCTACAATGAGCAGTTCTTC.

V is TRBV6-1 and J is TRBJ2-2, with a possible D match to TRBD2 (6 bases). This CDR3 is 14 amino acids long. Germline CDR1 reads MNHNS; CDR2 reads SASEGT. V dropped 5 bases and J dropped 1 base, with 8 bases sitting between them. For the CDR3, the DNA is TGTGCCAGCAGTCAGGGACTGAACACCGGGGAGCTGTTTTTT. It specifies CASSQGLNTGELFF.

Here the CDR3 reads CASGANQGDTQYF. CDR3 DNA sequence: TGTGCCAGCGGCGCAAACCAGGGTGATACGCAGTATTTT. The chain links TRBV7-3 to TRBJ2-3; D perhaps matches TRBD1 (5 bases). Trimming pared 8 bases from V and 6 bases from J, leaving 15 bases between. This CDR3 is 13 amino acids long. Germline CDR1 reads SGHTA; CDR2 reads FQGTGA.

For this clonotype: The junction does not match germline at one end; this may be a read error. The rearrangement links TRBV6-4 to TRBJ2-5; TRBD1 is a possible D gene (6 bases). The CDR3 runs 15 residues. The germline CDR1 and CDR2 sequences are MRHNA and SNTAGT. This CDR3 reads CARGAGGLSPETQYF. The CDR3, as DNA: TGTGCCAGGGGTGCTGGGGGCCTTAGCCCAGAGACGCAGTACTTC.

Worth noting for this clonotype: The junction departs from germline at one end; a sequencing error may be responsible. The chain carries TRBV6-1 and TRBJ2-5; 7 bases agree with TRBD1. Germline CDR1 is MNHNS and CDR2 is SASEGT. CDR3 size: 11 residues. The CDR3 region is CASSTTQGTLF. CDR3 nucleotides: TGTGCCAGCAGTACAACACAGGGGACGCTCTTC.

The rearrangement uses TRBV6-1 and TRBJ2-2, with D perhaps TRBD1 or TRBD2 (5 bases each). V was pared by 7 bases and J by 13 bases, with 13 bases between. Germline-derived CDR1 and CDR2 are MNHNS and SASEGT. The CDR3 runs 11 residues. The CDR3 region has the DNA TGTGCCAGCATGGGGACCGGGACGCTGTTTTTT. It yields the protein CASMGTGTLFF.

A remark on this clonotype: A read error may produce the germline difference seen at one junction end. The V call is TRBV12-3 or TRBV12-4, the J call TRBJ2-6; D perhaps matches TRBD2 (5 bases). The CDR3 has 15 amino acids. The CDR3 DNA reads TGTGCCAGCGGCCCGCGGGCAGTGGGCTCCAATGCGCAGTTTTTC. It translates to CASGPRAVGSNAQFF.

The V call is TRBV28, the J call TRBJ2-1, with a tentative D call TRBD2 (5 bases). V lost 7 bases and J 6 bases, leaving 16 bases between the germline ends. There are 14 residues in the CDR3. CDR1 and CDR2 (germline): MDHEN, SYDVKM. As DNA, the CDR3 is TGTGCCAGCACCAAACTAGACAAACCCAATGAGCAGTTCTTC. It codes for CASTKLDKPNEQFF.

The chain is built from TRBV7-2 and TRBJ2-3; D might be TRBD2 (5 bases). The closer fit of TRBJ2-7 to the DNA end suggests the J call may be wrong. The CDR3 totals 14 residues. Germline CDR1 SGHTA, CDR2 FQGNSA. DNA of the CDR3: TGTGCGGGGAGCGAAGGCCGACACCCAGATACGCAGTACTTC. Translating it yields CAGSEGRHPDTQYF.

By sample fraction, this clonotype is medium-sized (0.01 to 0.1%). This sequence joins TRBV11-2 and TRBJ2-2; D possibly corresponds to TRBD2 (6 bases). Germline lookup yields CDR1 SGHAT and CDR2 FQNNGV. CDR3 length: 17 amino acids. The V and J ends lost 1 base and 0 bases respectively, with 12 bases between them. The CDR3 region is CASSLVGRGTNTGELFF. The CDR3 DNA follows: TGTGCCAGCAGCTTAGTGGGGCGGGGAACGAACACCGGGGAGCTGTTTTTT.

A remark on this clonotype: A junction boundary mismatches the germline segment, possibly from a read error. The gene calls are TRBV10-3 and TRBJ2-3; 8 nucleotides line up with TRBD2. This CDR3 contains 16 residues. Germline V gene data show CDR1 as ENHRY and CDR2 as SYGVKD. CDR3 region: CAISGPGGGAKDTQYF. The CDR3 DNA is TGTGCCATCAGTGGACCGGGGGGGGGGGCCAAAGACACGCAGTACTTT.

This clonotype was counted between two and nine times. The chain employs TRBV6-1 and TRBJ2-1; 7 nucleotides align to TRBD1. TRBJ2-5 explains the end of the DNA better; the J call may be wrong. Germline assignment: CDR1 MNHNS and CDR2 SASEGT. The length of the CDR3 is 14 residues. In nucleotides, the CDR3 is TGTGCCAGCACTCTGAACAGGGGTGATAGGGCCCAGTACTTC. It codes for CASTLNRGDRAQYF.

This clonotype was detected a few times. The J gene is TRBJ2-1, the V gene TRBV6-1, with a possible D match to TRBD2 (6 bases). V was shortened by 0 bases and J by 9 bases, with 21 bases between the two germline ends. There are 17 residues in the CDR3. The germline CDR1 and CDR2 sequences are MNHNS and SASEGT. CDR3 DNA: TGTGCCAGCAGTGAAGCGGGCGTGGGAAGACTAGGCGGTGAGCAGTTCTTC. Translated: CASSEAGVGRLGGEQFF.

The rearrangement links TRBV27 to TRBJ2-4, with D possibly matching TRBD2 (5 bases). This CDR3 is built from 14 residues. Germline CDR1 MNHEY, CDR2 SMNVEV (reference sequence). V was clipped by 4 bases and J by 10 bases, with 17 bases between them. This CDR3 reads CASSYPDSKDIQYF. The CDR3 nucleotides read TGTGCCAGCAGTTACCCGGACTCCAAAGATATTCAGTACTTC.

Turning to this clonotype: A junction end diverges from the germline sequence, so it may reflect a read error. V gene TRBV6-5 combines with J gene TRBJ2-3; D is ambiguous. The CDR3 spans 13 residues. The V gene's germline CDR1 is MNHEY and CDR2 SVGAGI. CDR3 coding DNA: TGTGCCAGCAGTTACTCCGCCAACACTACGCAGTACTTT. It specifies CASSYSANTTQYF.

CDR3 DNA: TGTGCCACCCAGGTGGGAAACTCCTATGAGCAGTTCTTC. This encodes CATQVGNSYEQFF. The V gene is TRBV7-8, the J gene TRBJ2-1; D is unresolved. Trimming took 10 bases from V and 8 from J, leaving 18 bases between them. Germline-derived CDR1 and CDR2 are SGHVS and FQNEAQ. The CDR3 spans 13 residues.